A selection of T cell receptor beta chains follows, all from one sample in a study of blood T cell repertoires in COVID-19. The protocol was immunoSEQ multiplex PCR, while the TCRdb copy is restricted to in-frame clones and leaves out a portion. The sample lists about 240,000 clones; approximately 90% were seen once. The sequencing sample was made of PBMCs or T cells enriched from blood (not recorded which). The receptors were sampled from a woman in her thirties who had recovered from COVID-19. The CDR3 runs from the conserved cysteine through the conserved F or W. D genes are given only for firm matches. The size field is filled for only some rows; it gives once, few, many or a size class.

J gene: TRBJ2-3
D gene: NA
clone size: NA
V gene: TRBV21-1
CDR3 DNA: TGTGCCAGCATGATACTCCCCCAACGTCGAGATACGCAGTATTTT
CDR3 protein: CASMILPQRRDTQYF

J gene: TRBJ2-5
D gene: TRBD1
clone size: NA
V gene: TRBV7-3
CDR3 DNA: TGTGCCAGCAGCTTAACAGGGGGCGTGAAGACCCAGTACTTC
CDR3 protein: CASSLTGGVKTQYF

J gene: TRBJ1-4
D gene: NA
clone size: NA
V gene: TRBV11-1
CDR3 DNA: TGTGCCAGCAGCTCCGGTCCTTACCGAGGAGGTGAAAAACTGTTTTTT
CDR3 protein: CASSSGPYRGGEKLFF

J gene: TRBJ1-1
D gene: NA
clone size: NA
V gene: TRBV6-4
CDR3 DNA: TGTGCCAGCAGTGATCGGGGGATGGTGAACACTGAAGCTTTCTTT
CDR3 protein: CASSDRGMVNTEAFF

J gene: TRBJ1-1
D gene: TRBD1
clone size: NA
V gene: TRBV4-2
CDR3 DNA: TGTGCCAGCAGCCAATCCGGACAGGGAGAGCGTGAAGCTTTCTTT
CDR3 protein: CASSQSGQGEREAFF

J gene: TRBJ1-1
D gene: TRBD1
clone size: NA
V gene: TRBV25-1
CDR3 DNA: TGTGCCAGCAGTGAAGGGACAGGCACCCATTGGAGGACTGAAGCTTTCTTT
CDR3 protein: CASSEGTGTHWRTEAFF

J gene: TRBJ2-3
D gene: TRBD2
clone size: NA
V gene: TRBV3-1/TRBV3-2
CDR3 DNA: TGTGCCAGCAGCCCTGCGGGAGAGGTTTCCACAGATACGCAGTATTTT
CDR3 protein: CASSPAGEVSTDTQYF

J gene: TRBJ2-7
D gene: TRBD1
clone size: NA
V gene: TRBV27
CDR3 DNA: TGTGCCAGCAGTTTATCACCCATTGGACAGGGGGTGACCTACGAGCAGTACTTC
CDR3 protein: CASSLSPIGQGVTYEQYF

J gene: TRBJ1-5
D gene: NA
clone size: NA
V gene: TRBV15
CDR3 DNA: TGTGCCACCCGTGTACAGGGACGGGATCAGCCCCAGCATTTT
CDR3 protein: CATRVQGRDQPQHF

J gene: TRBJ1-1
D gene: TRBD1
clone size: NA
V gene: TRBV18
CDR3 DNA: TGTGCCAGCTCACCGAGGACAGGGGGTCAGTCAGTCGTGACTGAAGCTTTCTTT
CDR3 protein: CASSPRTGGQSVVTEAFF

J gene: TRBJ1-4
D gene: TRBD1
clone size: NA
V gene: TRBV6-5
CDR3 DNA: TGTGCCAGCAGCCTACTTCGGGACAGAAATGAAAAACTGTTTTTT
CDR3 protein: CASSLLRDRNEKLFF

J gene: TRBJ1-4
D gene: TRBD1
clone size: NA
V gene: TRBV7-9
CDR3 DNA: TGTGCCAGCAGATCGGACAGGGGAAGTGAAAAACTGTTTTTT
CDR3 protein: CASRSDRGSEKLFF

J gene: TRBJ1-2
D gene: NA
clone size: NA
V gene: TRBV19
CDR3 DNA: TGTGCCAGCCTAAAAACCTATAACTATGGCTACACCTTC
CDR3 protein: CASLKTYNYGYTF

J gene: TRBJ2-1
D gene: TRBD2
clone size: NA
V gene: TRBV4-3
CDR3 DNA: TGCGCCAGCAGCCAAGAGGGACTAACGAATGAGCAGTTCTTC
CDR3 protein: CASSQEGLTNEQFF

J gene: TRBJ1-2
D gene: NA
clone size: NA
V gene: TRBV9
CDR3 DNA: TGTGCCAGCAGCGTAGCACCAGGCATGGCTGGCGGCTACACCTTC
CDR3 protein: CASSVAPGMAGGYTF

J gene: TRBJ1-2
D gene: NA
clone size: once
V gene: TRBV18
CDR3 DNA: TGTGCCAGCTCACCACAGGGGGAACAAATCTATGGCTACACCTTC
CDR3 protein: CASSPQGEQIYGYTF

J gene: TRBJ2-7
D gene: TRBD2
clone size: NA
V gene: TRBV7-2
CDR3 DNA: TGTGCCAGCAGCTTAGCAAGCAAGAGAAGCGGGATGCCCTACGAGCAGTACTTC
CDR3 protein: CASSLASKRSGMPYEQYF

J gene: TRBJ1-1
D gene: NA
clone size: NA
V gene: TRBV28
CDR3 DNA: TGTGCCAGCAGTTTATATCCTAGACAGCCTCGCGGAGCTTTCTTT
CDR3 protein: CASSLYPRQPRGAFF

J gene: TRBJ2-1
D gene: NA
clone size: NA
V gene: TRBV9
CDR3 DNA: TGTGCCAGCAGCGAGCGAACTACGTACAATGAGCAGTTCTTC
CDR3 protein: CASSERTTYNEQFF

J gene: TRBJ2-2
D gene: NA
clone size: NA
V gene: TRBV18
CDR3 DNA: TGTGCCAGCTCACCCCTGACAGGGAACACCGGGGAGCTGTTTTTT
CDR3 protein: CASSPLTGNTGELFF

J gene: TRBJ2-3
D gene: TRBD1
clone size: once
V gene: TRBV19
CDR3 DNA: TGTGCCAGTAGTAAGAGTCCGGGACAGGGAAGGGATACGCAGTATTTT
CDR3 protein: CASSKSPGQGRDTQYF

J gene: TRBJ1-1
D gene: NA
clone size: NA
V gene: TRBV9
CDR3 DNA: TGTGCCAGCAGCGTAGACCAGGGCGAAGCTTTCTTT
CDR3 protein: CASSVDQGEAFF

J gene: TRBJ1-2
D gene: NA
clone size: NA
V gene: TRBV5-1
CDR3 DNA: TGCGCCAGCAGCTTCTACAGGGATGGCTACACCTTC
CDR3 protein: CASSFYRDGYTF

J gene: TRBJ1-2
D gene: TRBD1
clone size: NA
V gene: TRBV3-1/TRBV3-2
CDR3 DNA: TGTGCCAGCAGCCAAGCGGACAGGGCAAACTATGGCTACACCTTC
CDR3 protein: CASSQADRANYGYTF

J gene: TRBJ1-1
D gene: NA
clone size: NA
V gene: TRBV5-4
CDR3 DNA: TGTGCCAGCAGCCCTGAATGGGGGGACACTGAAGCTTTCTTT
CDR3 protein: CASSPEWGDTEAFF

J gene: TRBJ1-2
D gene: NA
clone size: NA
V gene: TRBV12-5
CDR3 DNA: TGTGCTAGTGGTTTGGGACCCCAGGGGAAAAAGAATGGCTACACCTTC
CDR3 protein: CASGLGPQGKKNGYTF

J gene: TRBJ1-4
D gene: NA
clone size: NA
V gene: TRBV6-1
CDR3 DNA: TGTGCCAGCAGTGAAGCGGCAGGGTTGACTAATGAAAAACTGTTTTTT
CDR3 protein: CASSEAAGLTNEKLFF

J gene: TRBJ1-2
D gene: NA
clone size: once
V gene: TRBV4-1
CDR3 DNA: TGCGCCAGCAGCCAAGGGCCAAGGAGCTATGGCTACACCTTC
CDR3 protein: CASSQGPRSYGYTF

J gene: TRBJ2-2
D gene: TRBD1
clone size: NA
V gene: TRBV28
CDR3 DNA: TGTGCCAGCCTTTACAGGGGGAGCACCGGGGAGCTGTTTTTT
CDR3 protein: CASLYRGSTGELFF

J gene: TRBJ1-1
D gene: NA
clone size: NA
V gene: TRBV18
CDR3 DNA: TGTGCCAGCTCACCACAAATACATTACACTGAAGCTTTCTTT
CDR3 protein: CASSPQIHYTEAFF

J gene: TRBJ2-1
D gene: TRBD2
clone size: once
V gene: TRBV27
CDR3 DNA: TGTGCCAGCAGTTTATCCGGGGGACTAGCGGGATGGGACAATGAGCAGTTCTTC
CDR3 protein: CASSLSGGLAGWDNEQFF

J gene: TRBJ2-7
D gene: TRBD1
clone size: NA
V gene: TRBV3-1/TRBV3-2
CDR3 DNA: TGTGCCAGCAGCCAAACCAACAGGGGACGCGAGCAGTACTTC
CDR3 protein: CASSQTNRGREQYF

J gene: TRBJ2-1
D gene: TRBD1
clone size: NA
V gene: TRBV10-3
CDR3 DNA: TGTGCCATCAGTACAACTCCCGGGACAGGGGTCAATGAGCAGTTCTTC
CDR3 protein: CAISTTPGTGVNEQFF

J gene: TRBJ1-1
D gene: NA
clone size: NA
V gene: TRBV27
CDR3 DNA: TGTGCCAGCAGTTTATTCCGGGGAGGTACTGAAGCTTTCTTT
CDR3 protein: CASSLFRGGTEAFF

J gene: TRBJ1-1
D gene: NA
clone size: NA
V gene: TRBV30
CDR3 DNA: TGTGCCCGGGCAGACTACACTGAAGCTTTCTTT
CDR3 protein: CARADYTEAFF

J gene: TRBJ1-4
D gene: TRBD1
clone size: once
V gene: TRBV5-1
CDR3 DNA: TGCGCCAGCAGCTTCGGGACAGGTGGTGAAAAACTGTTTTTT
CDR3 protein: CASSFGTGGEKLFF

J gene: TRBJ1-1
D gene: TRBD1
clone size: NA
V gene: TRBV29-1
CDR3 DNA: TGCAGCGTCCGACAGGGGGCTGAAGCTTTCTTT
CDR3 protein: CSVRQGAEAFF

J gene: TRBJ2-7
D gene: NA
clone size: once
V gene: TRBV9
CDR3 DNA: TGTGCCAGCAGCGTAGGGTCAGACTCCTACGAGCAGTACTTC
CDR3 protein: CASSVGSDSYEQYF

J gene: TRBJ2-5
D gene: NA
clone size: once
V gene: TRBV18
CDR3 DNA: TGTGCCAGCTCACCAAACCCGGGAAACCAAGAGACCCAGTACTTC
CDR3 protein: CASSPNPGNQETQYF

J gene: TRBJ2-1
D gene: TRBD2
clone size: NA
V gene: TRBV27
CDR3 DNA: TGTGCCAGCAGTCTAGCGGGAGAAAGGAATGAGCAGTTCTTC
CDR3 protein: CASSLAGERNEQFF

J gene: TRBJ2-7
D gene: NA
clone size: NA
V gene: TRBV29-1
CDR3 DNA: TGCAGCGTTGCGGGAGTCAACTTCTACGAGCAGTACTTC
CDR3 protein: CSVAGVNFYEQYF

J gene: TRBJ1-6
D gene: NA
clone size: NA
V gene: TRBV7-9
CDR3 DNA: TGTGCCAGCAGCCCTGCCGCGGATTCACCCCTCCACTTT
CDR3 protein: CASSPAADSPLHF

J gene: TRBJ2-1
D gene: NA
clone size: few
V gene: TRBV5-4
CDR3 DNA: TGTGCCAGCAGCTGGGGAGATGAGCAGTTCTTC
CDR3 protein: CASSWGDEQFF

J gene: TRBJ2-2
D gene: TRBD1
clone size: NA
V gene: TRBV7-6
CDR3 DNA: TGTGCCAGCAGCTTAGTGGGCGCAGGGGGCTCGTCGGTGGACGGGGAGCTGTTTTTT
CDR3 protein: CASSLVGAGGSSVDGELFF

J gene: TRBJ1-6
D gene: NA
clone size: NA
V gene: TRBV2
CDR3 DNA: TGTGCCAGCAGGTTCGAGAGCTCCTATAATTCACCCCTCCACTTT
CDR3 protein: CASRFESSYNSPLHF

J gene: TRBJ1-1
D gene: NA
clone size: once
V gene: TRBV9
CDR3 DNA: TGTGCCAGCAGCGTAGCCGGGGTAGGCGAGATAGCTTTCTTT
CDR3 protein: CASSVAGVGEIAFF

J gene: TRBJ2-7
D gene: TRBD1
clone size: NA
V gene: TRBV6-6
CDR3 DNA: TGTGCCAGCAGTTTACCGGGACAGGGAACTGAAGAGCAGTACTTC
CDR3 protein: CASSLPGQGTEEQYF

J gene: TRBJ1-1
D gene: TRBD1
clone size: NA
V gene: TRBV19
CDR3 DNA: TGTGCCAGTAGTATGGGGGTTGGGACAGGCACTGAAGCTTTCTTT
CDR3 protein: CASSMGVGTGTEAFF

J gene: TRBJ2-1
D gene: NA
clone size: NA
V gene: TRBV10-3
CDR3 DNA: TGTGCCATCAGTGAGTGGGAGTACAATGAGCAGTTCTTC
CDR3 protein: CAISEWEYNEQFF

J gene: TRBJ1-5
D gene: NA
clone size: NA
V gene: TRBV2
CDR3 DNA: TGTGCCAGCAATTCACAGGGCCCCTATAGCAATCAGCCCCAGCATTTT
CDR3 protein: CASNSQGPYSNQPQHF

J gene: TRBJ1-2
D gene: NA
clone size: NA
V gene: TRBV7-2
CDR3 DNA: TGTGCCAGCAGCTTAGTAGGAGGGACTAACTATGGCTACACCTTC
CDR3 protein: CASSLVGGTNYGYTF

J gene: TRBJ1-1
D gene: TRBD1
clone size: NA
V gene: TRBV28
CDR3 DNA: TGTGCCAGCAGTTTATGGGGAGACAGGGGGCGGGCTTTCTTT
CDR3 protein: CASSLWGDRGRAFF

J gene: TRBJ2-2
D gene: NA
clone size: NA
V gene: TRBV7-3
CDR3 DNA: TGTGCCAGCAGCTCCCGGGGGAACACCGGGGAGCTGTTTTTT
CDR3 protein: CASSSRGNTGELFF

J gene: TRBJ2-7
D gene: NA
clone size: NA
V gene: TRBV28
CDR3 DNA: TGTGCCAGCAGTTTAGATCTAAGACAGGCCACCTCCTACGAGCAGTACTTC
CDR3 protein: CASSLDLRQATSYEQYF

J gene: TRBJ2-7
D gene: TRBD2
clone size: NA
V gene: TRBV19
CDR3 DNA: TGTGCCAGTAGTACCTATGGGGAGGGTCTCTCCTACGAGCAGTACTTC
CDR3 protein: CASSTYGEGLSYEQYF

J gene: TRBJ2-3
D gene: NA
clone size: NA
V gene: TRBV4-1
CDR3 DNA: TGCGCCAGCAGCCAAGATAGGGTAGAGGGCTGGTCAGATACGCAGTATTTT
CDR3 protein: CASSQDRVEGWSDTQYF

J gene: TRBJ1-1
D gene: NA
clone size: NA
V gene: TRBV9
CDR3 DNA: TGTGCCAGCAGCGTAGTAGATGACACTGAAGCTTTCTTT
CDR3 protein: CASSVVDDTEAFF